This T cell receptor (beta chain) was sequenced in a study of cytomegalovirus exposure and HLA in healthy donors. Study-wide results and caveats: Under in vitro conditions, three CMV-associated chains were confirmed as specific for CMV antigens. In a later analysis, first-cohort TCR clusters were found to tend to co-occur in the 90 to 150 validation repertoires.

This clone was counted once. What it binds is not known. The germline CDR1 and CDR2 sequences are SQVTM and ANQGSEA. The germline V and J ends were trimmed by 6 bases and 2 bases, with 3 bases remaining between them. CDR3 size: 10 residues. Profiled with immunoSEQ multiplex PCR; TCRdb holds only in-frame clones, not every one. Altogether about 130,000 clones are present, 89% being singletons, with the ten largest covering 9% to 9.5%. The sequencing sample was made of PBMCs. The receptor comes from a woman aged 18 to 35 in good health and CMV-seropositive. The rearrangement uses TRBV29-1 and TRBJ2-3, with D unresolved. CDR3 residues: CSVSTDTQYF. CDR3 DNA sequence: TGCAGCGTCTCCACAGATACGCAGTATTTT.